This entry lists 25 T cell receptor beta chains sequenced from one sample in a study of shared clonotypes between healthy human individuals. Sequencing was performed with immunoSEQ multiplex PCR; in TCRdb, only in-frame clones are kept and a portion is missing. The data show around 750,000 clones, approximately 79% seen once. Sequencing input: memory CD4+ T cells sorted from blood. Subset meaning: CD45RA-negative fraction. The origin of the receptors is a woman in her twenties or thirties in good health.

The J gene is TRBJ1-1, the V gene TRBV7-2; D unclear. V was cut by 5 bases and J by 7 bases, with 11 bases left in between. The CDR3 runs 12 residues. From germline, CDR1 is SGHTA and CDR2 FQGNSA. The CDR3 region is CASSAYLGEAFF. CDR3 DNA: TGTGCCAGCAGCGCTTACCTAGGTGAAGCTTTCTTT.

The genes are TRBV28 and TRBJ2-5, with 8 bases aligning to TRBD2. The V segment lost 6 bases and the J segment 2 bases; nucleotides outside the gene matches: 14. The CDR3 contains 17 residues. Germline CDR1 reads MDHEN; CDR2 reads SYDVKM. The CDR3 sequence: CASSPGRGGTWQETQYF. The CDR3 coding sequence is TGTGCCAGCAGCCCCGGCCGGGGGGGCACGTGGCAAGAGACCCAGTACTTC.

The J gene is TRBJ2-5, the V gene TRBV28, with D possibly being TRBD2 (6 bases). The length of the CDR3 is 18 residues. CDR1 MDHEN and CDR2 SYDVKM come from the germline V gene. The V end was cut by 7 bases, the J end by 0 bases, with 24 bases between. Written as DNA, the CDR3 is TGTGCCAGCAACCTGAGAGGCGGGGCGGCGGTGTACCAAGAGACCCAGTACTTC. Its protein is CASNLRGGAAVYQETQYF.

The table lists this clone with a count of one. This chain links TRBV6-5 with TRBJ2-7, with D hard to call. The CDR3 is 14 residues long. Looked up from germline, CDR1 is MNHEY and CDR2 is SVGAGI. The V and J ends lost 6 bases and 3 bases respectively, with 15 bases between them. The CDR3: CASSRGPGNYEQYF. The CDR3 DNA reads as TGTGCCAGCAGCCGAGGTCCGGGTAACTACGAGCAGTACTTC.

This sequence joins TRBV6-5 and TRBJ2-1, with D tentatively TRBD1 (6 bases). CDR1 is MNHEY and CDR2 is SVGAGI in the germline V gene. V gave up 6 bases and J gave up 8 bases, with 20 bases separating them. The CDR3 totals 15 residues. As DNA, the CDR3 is TGTGCCAGCAGCAGTGGGGACAAGGGCTGGGATGAGCAGTTCTTC. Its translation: CASSSGDKGWDEQFF.

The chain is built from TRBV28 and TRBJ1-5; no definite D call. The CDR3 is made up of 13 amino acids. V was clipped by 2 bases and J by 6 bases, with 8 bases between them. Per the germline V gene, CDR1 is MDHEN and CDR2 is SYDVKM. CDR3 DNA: TGTGCCAGCAGTTTACCTTTAACTCAGCCCCAGCATTTT. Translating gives CASSLPLTQPQHF. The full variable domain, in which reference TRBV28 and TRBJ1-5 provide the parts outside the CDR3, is DVKVTQSSRYLVKRTGEKVFLECVQDMDHENMFWYRQDPGLGLRLIYFSYDVKMKEKGDIPEGYSVSREKKERFSLILESASTNQTSMYLCASSLPLTQPQHFGDGTRLSIL.

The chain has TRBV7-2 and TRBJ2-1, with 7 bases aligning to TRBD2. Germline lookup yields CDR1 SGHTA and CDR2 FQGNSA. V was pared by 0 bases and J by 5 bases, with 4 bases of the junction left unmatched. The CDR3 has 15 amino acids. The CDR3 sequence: CASSLAWSGDNEQFF. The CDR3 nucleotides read TGTGCCAGCAGCTTAGCTTGGAGCGGGGACAATGAGCAGTTCTTC.

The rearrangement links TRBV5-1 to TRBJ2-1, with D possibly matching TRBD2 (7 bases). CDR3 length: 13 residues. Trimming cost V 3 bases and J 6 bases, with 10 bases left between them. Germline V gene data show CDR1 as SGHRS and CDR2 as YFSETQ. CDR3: CASSSRGGNEQFF. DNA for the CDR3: TGCGCCAGCAGCTCTAGGGGGGGCAATGAGCAGTTCTTC.

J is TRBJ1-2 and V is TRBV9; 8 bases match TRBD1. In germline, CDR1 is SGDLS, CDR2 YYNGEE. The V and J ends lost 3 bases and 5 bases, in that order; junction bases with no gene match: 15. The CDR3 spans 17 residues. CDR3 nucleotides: TGTGCCAGCAGCGGGATGACAGGGGCCATGAGCGAATATGGCTACACCTTC. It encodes CASSGMTGAMSEYGYTF.

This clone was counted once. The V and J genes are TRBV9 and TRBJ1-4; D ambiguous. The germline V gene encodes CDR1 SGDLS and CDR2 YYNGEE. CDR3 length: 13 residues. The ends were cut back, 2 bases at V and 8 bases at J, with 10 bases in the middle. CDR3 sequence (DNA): TGTGCCAGCAGCGTTTATAGCGGAGAAAAACTGTTTTTT. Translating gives CASSVYSGEKLFF.

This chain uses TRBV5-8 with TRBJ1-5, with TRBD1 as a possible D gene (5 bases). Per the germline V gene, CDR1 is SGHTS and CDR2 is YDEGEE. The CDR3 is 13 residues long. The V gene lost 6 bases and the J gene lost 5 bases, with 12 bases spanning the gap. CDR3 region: CASNGGGDQPQHF. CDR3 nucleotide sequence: TGTGCCAGCAATGGGGGAGGGGATCAGCCCCAGCATTTT.

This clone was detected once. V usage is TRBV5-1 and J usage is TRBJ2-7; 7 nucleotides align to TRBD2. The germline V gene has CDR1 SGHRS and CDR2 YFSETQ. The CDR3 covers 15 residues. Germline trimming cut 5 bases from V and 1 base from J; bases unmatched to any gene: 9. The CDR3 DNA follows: TGCGCCAGCAGAAGGGACGCGGGAGTATCCTACGAGCAGTACTTC. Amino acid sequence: CASRRDAGVSYEQYF.

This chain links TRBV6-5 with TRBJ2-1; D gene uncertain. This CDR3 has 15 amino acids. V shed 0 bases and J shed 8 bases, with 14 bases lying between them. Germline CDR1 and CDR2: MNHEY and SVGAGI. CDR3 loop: CASSYSSASYDEQFF. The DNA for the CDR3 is TGTGCCAGCAGTTACTCGTCGGCTAGTTACGATGAGCAGTTCTTC.

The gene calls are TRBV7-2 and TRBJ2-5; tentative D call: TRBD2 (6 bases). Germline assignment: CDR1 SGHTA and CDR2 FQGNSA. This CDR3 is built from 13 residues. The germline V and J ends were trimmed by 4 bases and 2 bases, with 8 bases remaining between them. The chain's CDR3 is CASSYGTQETQYF. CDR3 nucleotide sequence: TGTGCCAGCAGCTACGGGACTCAAGAGACCCAGTACTTC.

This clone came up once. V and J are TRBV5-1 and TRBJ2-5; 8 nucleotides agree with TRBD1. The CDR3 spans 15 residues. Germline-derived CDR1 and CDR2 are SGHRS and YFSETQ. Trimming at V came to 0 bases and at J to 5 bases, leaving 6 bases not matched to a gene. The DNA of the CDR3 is TGCGCCAGCAGCTTGGAAGCAGGGGGCCATGAGACCCAGTACTTC. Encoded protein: CASSLEAGGHETQYF.

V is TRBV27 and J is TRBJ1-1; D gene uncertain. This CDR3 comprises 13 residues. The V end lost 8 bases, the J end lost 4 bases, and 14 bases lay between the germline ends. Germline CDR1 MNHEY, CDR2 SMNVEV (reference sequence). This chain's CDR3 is CASGARSRTEAFF. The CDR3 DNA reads TGTGCCAGCGGCGCGCGTTCCCGCACTGAAGCTTTCTTT.

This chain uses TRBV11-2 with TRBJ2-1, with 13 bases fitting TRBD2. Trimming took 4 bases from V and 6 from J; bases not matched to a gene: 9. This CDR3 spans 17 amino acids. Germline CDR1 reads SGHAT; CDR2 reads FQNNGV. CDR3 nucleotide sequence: TGTGCCAGCAGCTCCACCCTACTAGCGGGAGGGGCCAATGAGCAGTTCTTC. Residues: CASSSTLLAGGANEQFF.

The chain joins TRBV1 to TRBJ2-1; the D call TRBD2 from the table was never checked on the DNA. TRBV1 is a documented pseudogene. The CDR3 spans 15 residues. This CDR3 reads CTRRRLAGAWNEQFF. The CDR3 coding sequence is TGCACCAGAAGAAGACTAGCGGGAGCTTGGAATGAGCAGTTCTTC.

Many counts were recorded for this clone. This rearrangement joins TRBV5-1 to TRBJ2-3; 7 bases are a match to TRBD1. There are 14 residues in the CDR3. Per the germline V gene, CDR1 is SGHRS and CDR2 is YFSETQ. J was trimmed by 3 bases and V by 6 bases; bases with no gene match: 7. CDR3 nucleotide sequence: TGCGCCAGCACCCTGACAGGGAAGACAGATACGCAGTATTTT. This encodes CASTLTGKTDTQYF.

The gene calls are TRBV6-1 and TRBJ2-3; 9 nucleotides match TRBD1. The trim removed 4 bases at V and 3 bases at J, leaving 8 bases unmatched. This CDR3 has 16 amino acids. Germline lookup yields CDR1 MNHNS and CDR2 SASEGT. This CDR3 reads CASSAPGQGGTDTQYF. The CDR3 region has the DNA TGTGCCAGCAGTGCCCCGGGACAGGGCGGGACAGATACGCAGTATTTT.

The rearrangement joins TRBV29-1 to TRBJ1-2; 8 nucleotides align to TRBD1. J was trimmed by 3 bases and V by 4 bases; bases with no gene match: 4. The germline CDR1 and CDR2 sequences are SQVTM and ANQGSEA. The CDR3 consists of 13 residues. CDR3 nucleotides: TGCAGCGTTGCCTTGGGACAGGACTATGGCTACACCTTC. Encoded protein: CSVALGQDYGYTF.

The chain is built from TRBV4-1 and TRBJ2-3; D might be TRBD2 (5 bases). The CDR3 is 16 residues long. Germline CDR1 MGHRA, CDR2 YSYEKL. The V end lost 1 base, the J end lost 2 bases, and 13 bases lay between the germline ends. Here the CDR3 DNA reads TGCGCCAGCAGCCAAGGGTCTAGCAGATTCACAGATACGCAGTATTTT. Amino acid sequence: CASSQGSSRFTDTQYF.

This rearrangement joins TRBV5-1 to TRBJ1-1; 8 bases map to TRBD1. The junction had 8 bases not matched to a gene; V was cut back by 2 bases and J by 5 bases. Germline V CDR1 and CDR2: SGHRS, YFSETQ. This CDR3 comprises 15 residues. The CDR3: CASSLVTGVGTEAFF. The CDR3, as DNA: TGCGCCAGCAGCTTAGTGACAGGGGTGGGGACTGAAGCTTTCTTT.

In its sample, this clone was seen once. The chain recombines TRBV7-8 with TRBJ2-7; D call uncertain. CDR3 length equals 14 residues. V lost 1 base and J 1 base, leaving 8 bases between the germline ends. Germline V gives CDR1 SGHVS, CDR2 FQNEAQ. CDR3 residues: CASSLVASSYEQYF. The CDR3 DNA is TGTGCCAGCAGCTTAGTTGCCAGTTCCTACGAGCAGTACTTC. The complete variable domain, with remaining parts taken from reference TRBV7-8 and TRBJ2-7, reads GAGVSQSPRYKVAKRGQDVALRCDPISGHVSLFWYQQALGQGPEFLTYFQNEAQLDKSGLPSDRFFAERPEGSVSTLKIQRTQQEDSAVYLCASSLVASSYEQYFGPGTRLTVT.

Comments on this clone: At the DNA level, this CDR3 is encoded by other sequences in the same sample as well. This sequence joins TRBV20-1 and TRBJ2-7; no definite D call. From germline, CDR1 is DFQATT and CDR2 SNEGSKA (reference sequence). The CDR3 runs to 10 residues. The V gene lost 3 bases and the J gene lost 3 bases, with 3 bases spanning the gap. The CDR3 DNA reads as TGCAGTGCTAGGGTCTACGAGCAGTACTTC. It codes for CSARVYEQYF.